This TCR beta chain is from a study of blood T cell repertoires in COVID-19 (dated by TCRdb to between 2020 and 2021). Regarding the study in general: Samples covering the acute and convalescent phases of COVID-19 were provided by collaborators in the United States, Italy and Spain. The prospective study material was composed of cDNA or gDNA derived from T cells, B-cell-depleted T cells, or PBMCs. Deeply sampled blood TCRbeta repertoires from subjects exposed to, actively infected with, or recovered from COVID-19 were included in the dataset. A freely available public database, intended as a resource for researchers studying the immune response to SARS-CoV-2, is where the repertoires were released. The samples were drawn from two sources: the first 160 participants of the ongoing ImmuneRACE study, and some 1,300 subjects contributed by 6 global collaborators. Nearly every sample came with metadata listing a de-identified subject ID, COVID-19 status, age in years and sex. Where available, HLA class I and class II types were obtained from metadata supplied by the sample provider rather than from assay-based typing.

Each collaborating institution followed its own protocols to collect whole blood in K2EDTA tubes. For TCRbeta analysis, collaborators shipped samples as frozen whole blood, isolated PBMCs, or DNA extracted from either of those sample types. What the authors observed across the whole study: The quantity of clinical and demographic metadata differed by source and by participant and was supplied without curation.

Trimming removed 3 bases from V and 13 bases from J; the gene matches leave 9 bases unexplained. The CDR3 covers 13 residues, taking in both the cysteine and the phenylalanine. The entry retains the CDR3 DNA only, 39 bases that are in frame from base 1. Via the germline V gene (reference sequence), CDR1 is LGHDT and CDR2 YNNKEL. As concerns this clone: Which antigen it targets is not known. Base qualities are not at hand, and no much larger clone is one base apart.

The immunoSEQ Assay, a bias-controlled multiplex PCR, was used to amplify TCRbeta CDR3 regions from genomic DNA. For the original study's pipeline: Nucleated cell counts per sample were estimated from amplification of reference gene primers within the assay. To quantify the absolute abundance of each unique TCRbeta CDR3 rearrangement, sequence reads were collapsed and filtered. For each sample, productive Simpson clonality was calculated as the square root of Simpson's diversity index across productive rearrangements. The table comes from immuneACCESS by way of TCRdb, which keeps in-frame sequences with V and J called. Part of the clones is missing from these tables; in studies checked, under half for an unresolved V gene and the rest for unknown reasons. The D gene and trimming were derived from the DNA, and the V and J assignments and clone size from that table. The sample table shows 140,000 or so clones, and approximately 86% are seen once. Under 7% of the sample is taken by the ten largest.

This sequence was found in a human donor in a cohort sampled during active COVID-19. The sequence joins TRBV3-1 (or the pseudogene TRBV3-2) to TRBJ1-2; TRBD1 aligns with 9 central bases. Sequencing input: peripheral blood. The DNA sequence is TGTGCCAGCAGCCACCGGGACAGGGTTTTGGCCACCTTC. It encodes CASSHRDRVLATF.